The entry below describes one T cell receptor (beta chain). The observed sequence ends 3 residues before the CDR3 terminus, with the missing tail filled in from the germline J gene. TCRdb's copy holds only in-frame clones and misses some; the assay was immunoSEQ multiplex PCR. The listing records around 18,000 clones. The length of the CDR3 is 14 residues. The germline V gene encodes CDR1 SGHRS and CDR2 YFSETQ. This specimen comes from a study of T cells in women clearing cervical HPV infection. The sequence was collected from a woman between 18 and 70 years old with a cervical HPV16 infection that either progressed to CIN3+ or cleared (not recorded which). Sequenced input: blood buffy coat. The chain carries TRBV5-1 and TRBJ2-2, with TRBD1 matching over 9 bases. CDR3 protein: CASSSRQGDEKLFF. The sequenced part of the CDR3 DNA is TGCGCCAGCAGCTCGAGACAGGGGGATGAAAAG.